The 29 T cell receptor beta chains below come from one sample, sequenced in a study of T cells after posttransplantation cyclophosphamide (dated by TCRdb to about 2016). Per the publication, the treatment or condition label means: high-dose cyclophosphamide on days +3 and +4 as single-agent GVHD prophylaxis. Busulfan and fludarabine conditioning, a related or unrelated marrow graft, and cyclophosphamide on days +3 and +4 were given to PTCy patients. Preparation of the library involved the immunoSEQ multiplex PCR assay. TCRdb limited this immuneACCESS table to in-frame rearrangements with V and J called. A share of clones is missing; checked studies link under half to unresolved V genes, and the rest is unexplained. The sample table records 1,900 or so clones; around four fifths of these occur just once. About a fifth of the sample goes to the ten largest clones. The sample here was PBMCs, taken around 280 days after allogeneic stem cell transplant with posttransplant cyclophosphamide. The receptors stem from a young adult male patient who received an allogeneic stem cell transplant from a related donor, was CMV-positive, and had acute GVHD only. After a transplant, not all T cells may be the patient's own; some may come from the graft donor.

This clone was counted only a few times. The chain recombines TRBV4-2 with TRBJ1-1; perhaps TRBD1 as D (6 bases). This CDR3 is 15 amino acids long. Trimming removed 1 base at V and 1 base at J, with 10 bases between. From germline, CDR1 is LGHNA and CDR2 YNFKEQ. The CDR3 coding sequence is TGTGCCAGCAGCCAAGTGACAGGAAGGAACACTGAAGCTTTCTTT. It specifies CASSQVTGRNTEAFF.

The V call is TRBV7-3, the J call TRBJ2-5; 7 bases match TRBD2. Germline trimming cut 4 bases from V and 5 bases from J; bases unmatched to any gene: 10. The CDR3 runs 15 residues. CDR1 is SGHTA, CDR2 FQGTGA, per germline. The CDR3: CASSSSGARRETQYF. The CDR3 nucleotides read TGTGCCAGCAGCTCGAGCGGGGCGAGGAGGGAGACCCAGTACTTC.

V usage is TRBV7-2 and J usage is TRBJ2-3, with 11 bases identical to TRBD2. CDR3 size: 16 residues. The trim removed 0 bases at V and 8 bases at J, leaving 7 bases unmatched. Germline V gene lookup returns CDR1 SGHTA and CDR2 FQGNSA. The CDR3 spells CASSLAPSGGSVTQYF. The CDR3, as DNA: TGTGCCAGCAGCTTAGCGCCTAGCGGGGGGTCGGTTACGCAGTATTTT.

The chain joins TRBV6-6 to TRBJ1-1; 12 nucleotides align to TRBD1. The CDR3 is 14 residues long. Germline trimming cut 6 bases from V and 5 bases from J; bases unmatched to any gene: 4. Germline V CDR1 and CDR2: MNHNY, SVGAGI (reference sequence). The CDR3 loop is CASRGTGGETEAFF. The CDR3 DNA reads as TGTGCCAGCAGGGGGACAGGGGGCGAGACTGAAGCTTTCTTT.

The CDR3 here is CASSAPDRDNEQFF. The CDR3 nucleotides read TGTGCCAGCAGCGCACCAGACAGGGACAATGAGCAGTTCTTC. The V call is TRBV9, the J call TRBJ2-1; 7 nucleotides align to TRBD1. CDR1 is SGDLS, CDR2 YYNGEE, per germline. The CDR3 contains 14 residues. Trimming removed 3 bases from V and 5 bases from J; junction bases left unmatched: 5. The variable domain in full, completed from reference TRBV9 and TRBJ2-1, reads DSGVTQTPKHLITATGQRVTLRCSPRSGDLSVYWYQQSLDQGLQFLIQYYNGEERAKGNILERFSAQQFPDLHSELNLSSLELGDSALYFCASSAPDRDNEQFFGPGTRLTVL.

The rearrangement joins TRBV4-3 to TRBJ1-1; TRBD1 matches at 8 bases. The trim removed 4 bases at V and 2 bases at J, leaving 6 bases unmatched. Germline V gives CDR1 LGHNA, CDR2 YSLEER. The CDR3 sequence is 15 residues long. The CDR3 region has the DNA TGCGCCAGCAGCCTCGACAGGGGTTATAACACTGAAGCTTTCTTT. It specifies CASSLDRGYNTEAFF.

This chain joins TRBV6-1 and TRBJ1-6; 7 positions agree with TRBD1. Germline trimming cut 10 bases from V and 8 bases from J; bases unmatched to any gene: 8. CDR3 length: 13 amino acids. Germline V gene lookup returns CDR1 MNHNS and CDR2 SASEGT. The DNA of the CDR3 is TGTGCCACAGGACAGGAGAGCGATTCACCCCTCCACTTT. Amino acids: CATGQESDSPLHF.

With respect to this clone: Mismatch with germline at one junction end may stem from a read error. This CDR3 is also generated by other DNA sequences in the sample. This chain links TRBV10-1 with TRBJ1-6, with 7 bases matching TRBD1. Germline V gene sequence: CDR1 WNHNN, CDR2 SYGVQD (reference sequence). The CDR3 length is 17 residues. CDR3 sequence: CASSEPRGYTYNSPLHF. CDR3 DNA: TGCGCCAGCAGTGAACCCAGGGGGTATACCTATAATTCCCCCCTCCACTTT.

This clone came up once. The chain combines TRBV4-2 with TRBJ1-2, with 11 bases matching TRBD1. J gave up 4 bases and V 4 bases, and 2 bases lay outside the gene matches. Per germline, CDR1 LGHNA and CDR2 YNFKEQ. The CDR3 contains 14 residues. The CDR3 sequence: CASSPGTGGYGYTF. Here the CDR3 DNA reads TGTGCCAGCAGCCCCGGGACAGGGGGCTATGGCTACACCTTC.

The chain has TRBV7-8 and TRBJ2-7, with 9 bases aligning to TRBD1. V was pared by 1 base and J by 4 bases, with 2 bases of the junction left unmatched. This CDR3 comprises 14 residues. CDR1 is SGHVS and CDR2 is FQNEAQ in the germline V gene. CDR3 nucleotides: TGTGCCAGCAGCTTAGTTGGACAGGGGTACGAGCAGTACTTC. This translates into CASSLVGQGYEQYF.

The rearrangement links TRBV10-1 to TRBJ2-6, with D unresolved. The ends were cut back, 1 base at V and 0 bases at J, with 13 bases in the middle. This CDR3 contains 18 residues. Germline V gene lookup returns CDR1 WNHNN and CDR2 SYGVQD (reference sequence). The CDR3 reads CASSEFRQASSGANVLTF. DNA of the CDR3: TGCGCCAGCAGTGAGTTTCGGCAGGCGTCCTCTGGGGCCAACGTCCTGACTTTC.

A few counts support this clone. The rearrangement joins TRBV7-2 to TRBJ1-3; a weak D match, TRBD1 (5 bases). Germline V CDR1 and CDR2: SGHTA, FQGNSA. This CDR3 region has 15 residues. V was trimmed by 5 bases and J by 4 bases, leaving 15 bases between them. The CDR3 DNA reads as TGTGCCAGCAGCCCCCGGACGGGGGTAGGAAACACCATATATTTT. Its protein product is CASSPRTGVGNTIYF.

This clone was counted a few times. This chain uses TRBV2 with TRBJ2-5, with D tentatively TRBD1 (6 bases). Germline CDR1 is SNHLY and CDR2 is FYNNEI. V was trimmed by 8 bases and J by 5 bases, leaving 18 bases between them. CDR3 length equals 14 residues. CDR3 sequence reads: CASGGRGWRETQYF. In nucleotides, the CDR3 is TGTGCCAGCGGGGGAAGGGGGTGGAGGGAGACCCAGTACTTC.

V and J are TRBV7-2 and TRBJ2-7; perhaps TRBD2 as D (6 bases). Trimming pared 7 bases from V and 1 base from J, leaving 17 bases between. This CDR3 spans 15 amino acids. Looked up from germline, CDR1 is SGHTA and CDR2 is FQGNSA. This CDR3 is CASTSPGAPSYEQYF. CDR3 in DNA: TGTGCCAGCACCTCGCCGGGAGCACCGTCCTACGAGCAGTACTTC.

Here the CDR3 DNA reads TGTGCCTGGAGGGGGGACATAAAGGATACTGAAGCTTTCTTT. It translates to CAWRGDIKDTEAFF. The chain carries TRBV30 and TRBJ1-1; the D gene is possibly TRBD1 (6 bases). The CDR3 has 14 residues. The V end was cut by 3 bases, the J end by 5 bases, with 16 bases between. CDR1 is GTSNPN, CDR2 SVGIG, per germline (reference sequence).

The table lists this clone with a few counts. The chain has TRBV5-1 and TRBJ2-3; unclear D gene. Germline assignment: CDR1 SGHRS and CDR2 YFSETQ. Trimming removed 3 bases from V and 6 bases from J, with 11 bases in between. CDR3 length equals 13 residues. CDR3 residues: CASSSVGPDTQYF. CDR3 in DNA: TGCGCCAGCAGCTCTGTGGGCCCGGATACGCAGTATTTT.

The V call is TRBV28, the J call TRBJ1-5, with a possible D match to TRBD1 (5 bases). Germline values: CDR1 MDHEN, CDR2 SYDVKM. This CDR3 has 15 residues. Trimming pared 1 base from V and 3 bases from J, leaving 10 bases between. The CDR3 DNA reads TGTGCCAGCAGTTTATTTCGGGGGTTCAATCAGCCCCAGCATTTT. Its protein product is CASSLFRGFNQPQHF.

This sequence joins TRBV15 and TRBJ1-1; 7 nucleotides agree with TRBD1. CDR1 LNHNV and CDR2 YYDKDF come from the germline V gene (reference sequence). Unmatched junction bases numbered 11, after V lost 6 bases and J lost 4 bases. The CDR3 has 15 residues. CDR3 in amino acids: CATRASGGLVTEAFF. The CDR3 DNA reads TGTGCCACCAGAGCTTCAGGGGGGTTGGTCACTGAAGCTTTCTTT. Using reference TRBV15 and TRBJ1-1 for the parts outside the CDR3, the full variable domain is DAMVIQNPRYQVTQFGKPVTLSCSQTLNHNVMYWYQQKSSQAPKLLFHYYDKDFNNEADTPDNFQSRRPNTSFCFLDIRSPGLGDTAMYLCATRASGGLVTEAFFGQGTRLTVV.

V and J are TRBV28 and TRBJ1-1; the D is unclear. The CDR3 sequence is 14 residues long. Germline assignment: CDR1 MDHEN and CDR2 SYDVKM. Trimming pared 8 bases from V and 4 bases from J, leaving 17 bases between. CDR3 sequence (DNA): TGTGCCAGCTATCCCCCGTCGCGCGTCACTGAAGCTTTCTTT. Amino acids: CASYPPSRVTEAFF.

The chain is built from TRBV29-1 and TRBJ2-3, with TRBD1 matching 7 bases. V was clipped by 5 bases and J by 1 base; unmatched bases: 3. The CDR3 has 13 amino acids. CDR1 and CDR2 from the germline V gene are SQVTM and ANQGSEA. The CDR3 region is CSVRQGGTDTQYF. The CDR3 DNA reads TGCAGCGTTCGACAGGGTGGCACAGATACGCAGTATTTT.

About this clone: At one end, the junction sequence differs from germline, possibly due to a read error. The CDR3 loop is CSSSFGTGPDTQYF. Written as DNA, the CDR3 is TGTTCCAGCAGCTTTGGGACAGGGCCAGATACGCAGTATTTT. V usage is TRBV5-4 and J usage is TRBJ2-3; 9 positions agree with TRBD1. This CDR3 is 14 amino acids long. CDR1 and CDR2 (germline): SGHNT, YYREEE (reference sequence).

The chain is built from TRBV11-2 and TRBJ2-3, with D possibly TRBD2 on 6 matching bases. This CDR3 comprises 14 residues. V shed 5 bases and J shed 2 bases, with 11 bases lying between them. In germline, CDR1 is SGHAT, CDR2 FQNNGV. The CDR3 here is CASSLWGVTDTQYF. Here the CDR3 DNA reads TGTGCCAGCAGCCTCTGGGGGGTCACAGATACGCAGTATTTT.

The V gene is TRBV6-5, the J gene TRBJ2-1; no clear D. The CDR3 is made up of 12 amino acids. Germline CDR1 is MNHEY and CDR2 is SVGAGI. The V end lost 6 bases, the J end lost 9 bases, and 12 bases lay between the germline ends. The CDR3: CASSLKRGEQFF. In DNA, the CDR3 is TGTGCCAGCAGCCTTAAGCGTGGTGAGCAGTTCTTC.

This clone was seen only a few times. The chain couples TRBV28 to TRBJ1-1; TRBD1 is a possible D gene (5 bases). The germline gives CDR1 MDHEN, CDR2 SYDVKM. V was pared by 5 bases and J by 1 base, with 8 bases between. CDR3 size: 13 residues. CDR3 nucleotides: TGTGCCAGCAGTCTGACAGCGAACACTGAAGCTTTCTTT. Protein sequence: CASSLTANTEAFF.

The J gene is TRBJ1-2, the V gene TRBV6-5, with D perhaps TRBD1 (6 bases). V lost 6 bases and J lost 5, with 19 bases in between. The CDR3 is 15 residues long. Germline loops: CDR1 MNHEY, CDR2 SVGAGI. The CDR3 nucleotides are TGTGCCAGCAGGGACGGCGGGGGCGGTGGGTATGGCTACACCTTC. This translates into CASRDGGGGGYGYTF.

The chain uses TRBV10-3 and TRBJ2-5; D is possibly TRBD2 (5 bases). Germline CDR1 and CDR2: ENHRY and SYGVKD. Between the trimmed V and J ends, which lost 3 bases and 2 bases, there was a span of 13 bases. CDR3 length: 15 amino acids. The CDR3 loop is CAISETHGIQETQYF. DNA of the CDR3: TGTGCCATCAGTGAAACCCACGGGATTCAAGAGACCCAGTACTTC.

J is TRBJ1-3 and V is TRBV19, with unresolved D. The germline V gene encodes CDR1 LNHDA and CDR2 SQIVND (reference sequence). The V end lost 8 bases, the J end lost 4 bases, and 21 bases lay between the germline ends. This CDR3 has 16 residues. In nucleotides, the CDR3 is TGTGCCAGTTACCCCGGGAGGGCAGGCCGAGGAAACACCATATATTTT. Translated: CASYPGRAGRGNTIYF.

This rearrangement joins TRBV6-4 to TRBJ1-6; 9 bases align to TRBD1. CDR3 length equals 15 residues. V was clipped by 6 bases and J by 7 bases; unmatched bases: 7. In germline, CDR1 is MRHNA, CDR2 SNTAGT. The CDR3 nucleotides read TGTGCCAGCAGCAGAGGACAGGGGTGGAATTCACCCCTCCACTTT. Translating gives CASSRGQGWNSPLHF.

The chain has TRBV7-8 and TRBJ2-3; a possible D gene is TRBD1 (6 bases). From germline, CDR1 is SGHVS and CDR2 FQNEAQ. The V end was cut by 1 base, the J end by 5 bases, with 16 bases between. CDR3 length equals 16 residues. The CDR3: CASSLGSGGLIDTQYF. The CDR3 DNA is TGTGCCAGCAGCTTAGGGAGTGGGGGCTTGATAGATACGCAGTATTTT. The full variable domain, in which reference TRBV7-8 and TRBJ2-3 provide the parts outside the CDR3, is GAGVSQSPRYKVAKRGQDVALRCDPISGHVSLFWYQQALGQGPEFLTYFQNEAQLDKSGLPSDRFFAERPEGSVSTLKIQRTQQEDSAVYLCASSLGSGGLIDTQYFGPGTRLTVL.